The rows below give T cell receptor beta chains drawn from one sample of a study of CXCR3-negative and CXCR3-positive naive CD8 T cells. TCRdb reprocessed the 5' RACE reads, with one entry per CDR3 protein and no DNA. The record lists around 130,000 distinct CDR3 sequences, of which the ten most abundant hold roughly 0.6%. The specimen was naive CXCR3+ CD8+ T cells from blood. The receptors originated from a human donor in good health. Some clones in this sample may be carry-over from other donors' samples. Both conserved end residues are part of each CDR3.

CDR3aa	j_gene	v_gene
CSVDGGGPYGYTF	TRBJ1-2	TRBV29-1
CASSSTSGGGDTQYF	TRBJ2-3	TRBV7-3
CAWSVGMRDTEAFF	TRBJ1-1	TRBV30
CASSTMDRTLTRTQYF	TRBJ2-3	TRBV11-2
CASSQNYRDDGELFF	TRBJ2-2	TRBV14
CASSLVEEADTQYF	TRBJ2-3	TRBV11-3
CASSPTRDHGYTF	TRBJ1-2	TRBV7-9
CASSFGGGDKDEQFF	TRBJ2-1	TRBV7-3
CSVEGWEGTTDTQYF	TRBJ2-3	TRBV29-1
CASGLKTGMSYEQYF	TRBJ2-7	TRBV12-5
CASSKRKARRNTDTQYF	TRBJ2-3	TRBV21-1
CASSQDPGYGLHF	TRBJ1-6	TRBV14
CASSSGQGGTGELFF	TRBJ2-2	TRBV5-1
CASSFSSGSLNYEQYF	TRBJ2-7	TRBV5-1
CSVEGPFADNYGYTF	TRBJ1-2	TRBV29-1
CASSLGVTEGTEAFF	TRBJ1-1	TRBV5-1
CASRHYGNQPQHF	TRBJ1-5	TRBV6-2/TRBV6-3
CASSEQGVNLGTEAFF	TRBJ1-1	TRBV25-1
CASSLGQGVASGYTF	TRBJ1-2	TRBV7-2
CASSPTGPYEQYF	TRBJ2-7	TRBV12-3/TRBV12-4
CASSLALGQQFQETQYF	TRBJ2-5	TRBV7-7
CSVEDRGTPEAFF	TRBJ1-1	TRBV29-1